Each of the 16 T cell receptor beta chains below was sequenced from the same sample in a study of blood T cell repertoires in COVID-19. The protocol was immunoSEQ multiplex PCR, while the TCRdb copy is restricted to in-frame clones and leaves out a portion. The data contain tens of thousands of clones, over 65% of them singletons. Sequencing input: peripheral blood. Receptors originate from a woman in her seventies with acute or convalescent COVID-19.

This chain uses TRBV27 with TRBJ1-3; D call uncertain. The V end was cut by 5 bases, the J end by 0 bases, with 8 bases between. From germline, CDR1 is MNHEY and CDR2 SMNVEV (reference sequence). The CDR3 length is 14 residues. The CDR3 spells CASSRSSSGNTIYF. For the CDR3, the DNA is TGTGCCAGCAGTAGGAGCAGCTCTGGAAACACCATATATTTT.

This chain uses TRBV5-1 with TRBJ1-4; 10 bases are shared with TRBD1. The V and J ends lost 4 bases and 3 bases, in that order; junction bases with no gene match: 9. The CDR3 loop spans 17 amino acids. The V gene's germline CDR1 is SGHRS and CDR2 YFSETQ. CDR3 sequence (DNA): TGCGCCAGCAGCCCGGGGACAGGGGTGGTGGCTAATGAAAAACTGTTTTTT. Translating it yields CASSPGTGVVANEKLFF.

This rearrangement joins TRBV6-1 to TRBJ2-7; 10 nucleotides align to TRBD2. Germline-derived CDR1 and CDR2 are MNHNS and SASEGT. Trimming took 1 base from V and 3 from J; bases not matched to a gene: 3. This CDR3 is 15 amino acids long. The CDR3 DNA reads TGTGCCAGCAGTGAAGAGCCTAGCGGGGGCTACGAGCAGTACTTC. Amino acids: CASSEEPSGGYEQYF.

The J gene is TRBJ1-5, the V gene TRBV5-1, with 7 bases matching TRBD1. The CDR3 extends over 15 amino acids. After removal of 0 bases from V and 3 bases from J, the junction contained 3 bases not matched to a gene. Looked up from germline, CDR1 is SGHRS and CDR2 is YFSETQ. Here the CDR3 DNA reads TGCGCCAGCAGCTTGGGACAGGGTGACAATCAGCCCCAGCATTTT. Its translation is CASSLGQGDNQPQHF. The full variable domain, its missing parts supplied by reference TRBV5-1 and TRBJ1-5, is KAGVTQTPRYLIKTRGQQVTLSCSPISGHRSVSWYQQTPGQGLQFLFEYFSETQRNKGNFPGRFSGRQFSNSRSEMNVSTLELGDSALYLCASSLGQGDNQPQHFGDGTRLSIL.

This chain links TRBV28 with TRBJ2-6; D not resolved. Deletions cut 2 bases from V and 4 bases from J, with 12 bases between. Germline V lookup: CDR1 MDHEN, CDR2 SYDVKM. This CDR3 spans 16 amino acids. CDR3: CASSLGRTLGANVLTF. CDR3 sequence (DNA): TGTGCCAGCAGTTTAGGGCGAACGCTCGGGGCCAACGTCCTGACTTTC.

V and J are TRBV2 and TRBJ1-2; no firm D call. The CDR3 covers 14 residues. Trimming took 6 bases from V and 2 from J, leaving 13 bases between them. Germline V gives CDR1 SNHLY, CDR2 FYNNEI. The CDR3 protein is CASSQSYGNYGYTF. The DNA of the CDR3 is TGTGCCAGCAGCCAAAGCTACGGGAACTATGGCTACACCTTC. Supplemented by reference TRBV2 and TRBJ1-2, the full variable domain reads EPEVTQTPSHQVTQMGQEVILRCVPISNHLYFYWYRQILGQKVEFLVSFYNNEISEKSEIFDDQFSVERPDGSNFTLKIRSTKLEDSAMYFCASSQSYGNYGYTFGSGTRLTVV.

This rearrangement joins TRBV7-9 to TRBJ2-7; possible D gene TRBD1, 5 bases. Trimming cost V 4 bases and J 6 bases, with 13 bases left between them. The germline gives CDR1 SEHNR, CDR2 FQNEAQ (reference sequence). The CDR3 length is 13 residues. The CDR3 sequence: CASSSQMGLEQYF. CDR3 DNA: TGTGCCAGCAGCTCCCAGATGGGGCTCGAGCAGTACTTC.

The chain is built from TRBV5-6 and TRBJ1-5; D call uncertain. The CDR3 contains 15 residues. Trimming shortened V by 2 bases and J by 2 bases, and 11 bases separated the two germline ends. In germline, CDR1 is SGHDT, CDR2 YYEEEE. CDR3 nucleotide sequence: TGTGCCAGCAGCTTCTATGGCGCGGGCAATCAGCCCCAGCATTTT. Amino acids: CASSFYGAGNQPQHF.

The chain combines TRBV3-1 (or the pseudogene TRBV3-2) with TRBJ2-3; a possible D gene is TRBD1 (5 bases). In germline, CDR1 is LGHDT, CDR2 YNNKEL (reference sequence). This CDR3 has 17 amino acids. V gave up 3 bases and J gave up 1 base, with 17 bases separating them. The CDR3 nucleotides read TGTGCCAGCAGCCATCAGGGCTCATTACCCCGCACAGATACGCAGTATTTT. The encoded protein is CASSHQGSLPRTDTQYF.

In this sample, this clone turned up a few times. In DNA, the CDR3 is TGTGCCAGCAGTGATGGCCTCTCGGGGAATCAGCCCCAGCATTTT. Its translation: CASSDGLSGNQPQHF. The V and J genes are TRBV6-1 and TRBJ1-5; D gene ambiguous. V was pared by 3 bases and J by 4 bases, with 13 bases between. The CDR3 is made up of 15 amino acids. Per the germline V gene, CDR1 is MNHNS and CDR2 is SASEGT.

V is TRBV28 and J is TRBJ2-2; the D gene is possibly TRBD1 (5 bases). The germline gives CDR1 MDHEN, CDR2 SYDVKM. CDR3 length equals 13 residues. V was clipped by 7 bases and J by 0 bases, with 6 bases between them. CDR3 DNA: TGTGCCAGCACAGGGCCGAACACCGGGGAGCTGTTTTTT. Translated: CASTGPNTGELFF.

The chain is built from TRBV19 and TRBJ2-4, with 10 bases matching TRBD1. This CDR3 is built from 15 residues. V gave up 5 bases and J gave up 6 bases; unmatched junction bases: 7. The germline gives CDR1 LNHDA, CDR2 SQIVND (reference sequence). The CDR3 reads CASSSDRGLGNIQYF. CDR3 bases: TGTGCCAGTAGTTCCGACAGGGGGCTTGGAAACATTCAGTACTTC. The full variable domain, rest sourced from reference TRBV19 and TRBJ2-4, is DGGITQSPKYLFRKEGQNVTLSCEQNLNHDAMYWYRQDPGQGLRLIYYSQIVNDFQKGDIAEGYSVSREKKESFPLTVTSAQKNPTAFYLCASSSDRGLGNIQYFGAGTRLSVL.

V is TRBV5-1 and J is TRBJ1-5; D is unclear. Germline loops: CDR1 SGHRS, CDR2 YFSETQ. The CDR3 sequence is 13 residues long. Between the trimmed V and J ends, which lost 0 bases and 4 bases, there was a span of 5 bases. The chain's CDR3 is CASSLGQNQPQHF. The CDR3 DNA reads as TGCGCCAGCAGCTTGGGTCAGAATCAGCCCCAGCATTTT.

The chain employs TRBV12-3 or TRBV12-4 and TRBJ2-7, with D possibly matching TRBD2 (6 bases). V was cut by 5 bases and J by 9 bases, with 14 bases left in between. This CDR3 comprises 12 residues. The CDR3 loop is CASSPRLERQYF. The DNA for the CDR3 is TGTGCCAGCAGTCCTCGACTAGAGAGGCAGTACTTC.

The chain employs TRBV6-5 and TRBJ2-2, with D tentatively TRBD2 (6 bases). The germline V and J ends were trimmed by 6 bases and 6 bases, with 14 bases remaining between them. The CDR3 has 14 residues. The germline CDR1 and CDR2 sequences are MNHEY and SVGAGI. In DNA, the CDR3 is TGTGCCAGCAGGAGGAGCAGGGAGGCCGGGGAGCTGTTTTTT. Residues: CASRRSREAGELFF.

This clone was found a few times. DNA for the CDR3: TGTGCCAGCAGCCCAAGACAAACGAGCAGGGATTTCCTCCTGCGAGATACGCAGTATTTT. Translating gives CASSPRQTSRDFLLRDTQYF. The chain couples TRBV14 to TRBJ2-3, with D possibly matching TRBD1 (5 bases). Germline-derived CDR1 and CDR2 are SGHDN and FVKESK. This CDR3 has 20 amino acids. The V end lost 4 bases, the J end lost 5 bases, and 31 bases lay between the germline ends.